A selection of T cell receptor beta chains follows, all from one sample in a study of T cells in localized non-small cell lung cancer. Using immunoSEQ multiplex PCR, the repertoire was profiled, and TCRdb retains in-frame clones only, with some absent. This table holds approximately 52,000 clones, 86% found once. The sample was peripheral blood, taken before any cancer treatment. These receptors were taken from a male donor aged 60 or older with stage III squamous cell lung carcinoma. CDR3s include the opening cysteine and the closing phenylalanine or tryptophan. The D gene is left open where the match is weak. Clone size is not always given. Where it is, it says once, few, many or a class for expanded clones.

TRBJ1-4,-,TRBV14,-,17,CASSQVLGRGANEKLFF,TGTGCCAGCAGCCAAGTACTGGGGCGCGGAGCTAATGAAAAACTGTTTTTT
TRBJ1-4,-,TRBV27,-,15,CASSLGGQKREKLFF,TGTGCCAGCAGTTTAGGGGGTCAAAAAAGGGAAAAACTGTTTTTT
TRBJ2-2,-,TRBV28,-,14,CASSFLAPTGELFF,TGTGCCAGCAGTTTCCTAGCGCCTACCGGGGAGCTGTTTTTT
TRBJ2-7,-,TRBV7-6,-,13,CASSLARSYEQYF,TGTGCCAGCAGCTTAGCGCGGTCCTACGAGCAGTACTTC
TRBJ2-5,-,TRBV7-2,-,14,CASSLAGVKETQYF,TGTGCCAGCAGCTTAGCGGGAGTTAAAGAGACCCAGTACTTC
TRBJ1-1,-,TRBV4-2,-,10,CASGDTEAFF,TGTGCCAGCGGCGACACTGAAGCTTTCTTT
TRBJ2-7,-,TRBV9,-,13,CASSVRPYYEQYF,TGTGCCAGCAGCGTACGGCCTTACTACGAGCAGTACTTC
TRBJ2-2,TRBD1,TRBV2,-,12,CASSGTGRELFF,TGTGCCAGCAGTGGGACAGGGAGGGAGCTGTTTTTT
TRBJ2-1,TRBD1,TRBV4-3,once,17,CASSPGKGGNKWNEQFF,TGCGCCAGCAGCCCCGGTAAAGGGGGCAACAAATGGAATGAGCAGTTCTTC
TRBJ1-6,TRBD1,TRBV4-1,-,14,CASSPGQGYSPLHF,TGCGCCAGCAGCCCCGGACAGGGGTATTCACCCCTCCACTTT
TRBJ2-4,-,TRBV5-4,-,17,CASRDGRRSGAKNIQYF,TGTGCCAGCAGGGACGGACGGCGGAGTGGGGCCAAAAACATTCAGTACTTC
TRBJ1-4,-,TRBV28,-,15,CASSLGGASNEKLFF,TGTGCCAGCAGCCTAGGGGGGGCGTCTAATGAAAAACTGTTTTTT
TRBJ1-2,-,TRBV7-2,-,14,CASSPWTAGYGYTF,TGTGCCAGCAGCCCGTGGACAGCCGGCTATGGCTACACCTTC
TRBJ1-5,-,TRBV7-2,-,14,CASSPGTVHQPQHF,TGTGCCAGCAGCCCAGGGACGGTTCATCAGCCCCAGCATTTT
TRBJ2-7,TRBD1,TRBV5-6,-,15,CASSLMDRERGEQYF,TGTGCCAGCAGCTTGATGGACAGGGAGCGCGGCGAGCAGTACTTC
TRBJ1-1,-,TRBV5-1,-,15,CASSLAGATSTEAFF,TGCGCCAGCAGCTTGGCGGGGGCAACGAGCACTGAAGCTTTCTTT
TRBJ1-4,-,TRBV6-1,-,15,CASIGAQGIREKLFF,TGTGCCAGCATTGGGGCACAGGGTATTCGGGAAAAACTGTTTTTT
TRBJ2-5,TRBD1,TRBV29-1,-,12,CSVNRGPETQYF,TGCAGCGTAAACAGGGGGCCAGAGACCCAGTACTTC
TRBJ2-7,TRBD2,TRBV5-4,-,15,CASSYLAGAGYEQYF,TGTGCCAGCAGCTACCTAGCGGGAGCTGGGTACGAGCAGTACTTC
TRBJ2-1,TRBD2,TRBV5-1,-,15,CASSSSGTSGGAPFF,TGCGCCAGCAGCTCGTCCGGGACTAGCGGGGGGGCCCCGTTCTTC
TRBJ2-6,-,TRBV15,-,15,CATSSTGSGANVLTF,TGTGCCACCAGCAGTACAGGGTCTGGGGCCAACGTCCTGACTTTC
TRBJ1-5,TRBD1,TRBV30,-,13,CAWSGQGSQPQHF,TGTGCCTGGAGTGGACAGGGGAGTCAGCCCCAGCATTTT
TRBJ1-6,-,TRBV5-4,-,17,CASSFRGGPGSNSPLHF,TGTGCCAGCAGCTTTAGAGGGGGACCAGGATCTAATTCACCCCTCCACTTT
TRBJ1-1,TRBD1,TRBV9,-,15,CASSPRTGWNTEAFF,TGTGCCAGCAGCCCTAGGACAGGGTGGAACACTGAAGCTTTCTTT
TRBJ2-7,-,TRBV18,once,15,CASSTTSTRGVEQYF,TGTGCCAGCTCAACCACCAGTACTAGGGGAGTCGAGCAGTACTTC
TRBJ1-2,-,TRBV6-5,-,14,CASSYIQSRRGYTF,TGTGCCAGCAGTTATATCCAGAGCCGCCGGGGCTACACCTTC
TRBJ2-5,TRBD1,TRBV6-1,-,14,CASSSGTGGETQYF,TGTGCCAGCAGTTCCGGGACAGGGGGAGAGACCCAGTACTTC
TRBJ2-1,-,TRBV29-1,few,13,CSVEPFAVHEQFF,TGCAGCGTTGAACCGTTCGCAGTTCATGAGCAGTTCTTC
TRBJ1-6,-,TRBV30,-,15,CAWSVLGTTGRSLHF,TGTGCCTGGAGTGTACTTGGGACGACCGGTCGCTCCCTCCACTTT
TRBJ1-1,-,TRBV7-5,-,13,CASRTGEDTEAFF,TGTGCCAGCAGGACAGGGGAGGACACTGAAGCTTTCTTT
TRBJ1-1,-,TRBV11-2,-,14,CASSLDHGDLKAFF,TGTGCCAGCAGCTTAGATCACGGGGATCTCAAAGCTTTCTTT
TRBJ1-5,-,TRBV6-5,-,14,CASSGRTDNQPQHF,TGTGCCAGCAGTGGCCGGACTGACAATCAGCCCCAGCATTTT
TRBJ1-4,TRBD1,TRBV28,-,12,CASNGQGGKLFF,TGTGCCAGCAACGGACAGGGAGGAAAACTGTTTTTT